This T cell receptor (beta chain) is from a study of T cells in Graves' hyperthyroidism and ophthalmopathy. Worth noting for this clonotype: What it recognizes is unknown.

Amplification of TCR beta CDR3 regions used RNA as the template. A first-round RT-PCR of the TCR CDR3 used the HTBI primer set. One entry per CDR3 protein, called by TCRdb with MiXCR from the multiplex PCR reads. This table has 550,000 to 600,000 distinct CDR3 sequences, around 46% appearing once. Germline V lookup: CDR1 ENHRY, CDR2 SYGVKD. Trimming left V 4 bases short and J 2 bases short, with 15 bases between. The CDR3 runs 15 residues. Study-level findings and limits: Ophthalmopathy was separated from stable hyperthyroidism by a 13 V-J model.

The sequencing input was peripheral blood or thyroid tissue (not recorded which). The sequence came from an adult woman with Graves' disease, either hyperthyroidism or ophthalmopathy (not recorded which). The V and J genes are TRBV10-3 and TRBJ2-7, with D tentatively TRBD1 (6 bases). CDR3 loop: CAISATGQRPYEQYF. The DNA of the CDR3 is TGTGCCATCAGTGCCACCGGACAGCGGCCCTACGAGCAGTACTTC.